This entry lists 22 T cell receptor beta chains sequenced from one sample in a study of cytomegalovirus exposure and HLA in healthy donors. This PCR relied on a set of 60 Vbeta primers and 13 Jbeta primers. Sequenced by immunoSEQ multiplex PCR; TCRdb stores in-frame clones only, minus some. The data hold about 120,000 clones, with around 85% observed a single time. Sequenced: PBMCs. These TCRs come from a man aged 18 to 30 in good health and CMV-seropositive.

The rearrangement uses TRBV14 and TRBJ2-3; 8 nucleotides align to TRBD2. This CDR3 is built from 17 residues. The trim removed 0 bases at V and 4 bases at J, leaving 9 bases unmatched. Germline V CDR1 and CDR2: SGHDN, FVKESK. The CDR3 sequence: CASSQEGASGYSDTQYF. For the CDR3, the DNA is TGTGCCAGCAGCCAAGAGGGGGCTAGCGGGTACTCAGATACGCAGTATTTT. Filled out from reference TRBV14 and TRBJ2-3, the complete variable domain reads EAGVTQFPSHSVIEKGQTVTLRCDPISGHDNLYWYRRVMGKEIKFLLHFVKESKQDESGMPNNRFLAERTGGTYSTLKVQPAELEDSGVYFCASSQEGASGYSDTQYFGPGTRLTVL.

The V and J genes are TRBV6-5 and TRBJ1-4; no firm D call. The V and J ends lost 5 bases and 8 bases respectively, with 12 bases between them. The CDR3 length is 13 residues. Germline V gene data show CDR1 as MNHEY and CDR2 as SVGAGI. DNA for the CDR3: TGTGCCAGCAGTGAGGAAAGGCAGGAAAAACTGTTTTTT. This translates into CASSEERQEKLFF.

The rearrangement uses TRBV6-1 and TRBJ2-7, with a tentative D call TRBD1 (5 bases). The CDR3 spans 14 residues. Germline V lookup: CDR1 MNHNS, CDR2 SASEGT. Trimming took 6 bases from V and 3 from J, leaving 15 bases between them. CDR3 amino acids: CASREKTVNYEQYF. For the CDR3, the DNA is TGTGCCAGCAGGGAAAAGACAGTAAACTACGAGCAGTACTTC.

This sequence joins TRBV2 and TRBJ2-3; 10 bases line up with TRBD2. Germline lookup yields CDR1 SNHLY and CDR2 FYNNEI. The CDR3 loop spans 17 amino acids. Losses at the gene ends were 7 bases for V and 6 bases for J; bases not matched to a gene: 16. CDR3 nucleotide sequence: TGTGCCAGCACCCCCTCCTTAAGCGGGGGGGGAGGTGATACGCAGTATTTT. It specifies CASTPSLSGGGGDTQYF. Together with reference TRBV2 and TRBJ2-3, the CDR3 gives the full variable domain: EPEVTQTPSHQVTQMGQEVILRCVPISNHLYFYWYRQILGQKVEFLVSFYNNEISEKSEIFDDQFSVERPDGSNFTLKIRSTKLEDSAMYFCASTPSLSGGGGDTQYFGPGTRLTVL.

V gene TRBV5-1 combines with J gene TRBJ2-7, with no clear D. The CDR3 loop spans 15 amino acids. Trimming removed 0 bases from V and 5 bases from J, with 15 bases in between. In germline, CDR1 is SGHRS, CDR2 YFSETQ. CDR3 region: CASSLVAAAVDEQYF. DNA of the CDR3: TGCGCCAGCAGCTTGGTAGCCGCGGCAGTCGACGAGCAGTACTTC.

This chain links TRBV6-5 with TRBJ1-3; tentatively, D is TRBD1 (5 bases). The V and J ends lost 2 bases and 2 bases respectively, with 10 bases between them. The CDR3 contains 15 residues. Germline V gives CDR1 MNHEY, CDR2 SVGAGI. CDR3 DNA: TGTGCCAGCAGTTACCTCCAGGGTACTGGAAACACCATATATTTT. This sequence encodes CASSYLQGTGNTIYF.

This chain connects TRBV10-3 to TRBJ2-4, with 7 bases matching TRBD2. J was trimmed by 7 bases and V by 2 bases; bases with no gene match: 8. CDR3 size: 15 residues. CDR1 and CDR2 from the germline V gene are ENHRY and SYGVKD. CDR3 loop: CAISEPGLSGNIQYF. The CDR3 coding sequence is TGTGCCATCAGTGAGCCGGGACTATCGGGGAACATTCAGTACTTC.

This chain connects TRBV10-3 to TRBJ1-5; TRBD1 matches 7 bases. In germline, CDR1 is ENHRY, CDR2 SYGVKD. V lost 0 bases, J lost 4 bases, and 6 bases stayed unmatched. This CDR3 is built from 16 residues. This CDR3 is CAISESFGQVNQPQHF. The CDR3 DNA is TGTGCCATCAGTGAGTCGTTTGGACAGGTAAATCAGCCCCAGCATTTT.

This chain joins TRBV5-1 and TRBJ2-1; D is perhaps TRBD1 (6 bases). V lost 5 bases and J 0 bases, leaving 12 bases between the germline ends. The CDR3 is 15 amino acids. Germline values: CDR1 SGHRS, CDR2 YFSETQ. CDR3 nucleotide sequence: TGCGCCAGCAGAGCCACAGGGAGCTCCTACAATGAGCAGTTCTTC. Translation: CASRATGSSYNEQFF. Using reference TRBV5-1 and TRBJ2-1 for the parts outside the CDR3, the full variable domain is KAGVTQTPRYLIKTRGQQVTLSCSPISGHRSVSWYQQTPGQGLQFLFEYFSETQRNKGNFPGRFSGRQFSNSRSEMNVSTLELGDSALYLCASRATGSSYNEQFFGPGTRLTVL.

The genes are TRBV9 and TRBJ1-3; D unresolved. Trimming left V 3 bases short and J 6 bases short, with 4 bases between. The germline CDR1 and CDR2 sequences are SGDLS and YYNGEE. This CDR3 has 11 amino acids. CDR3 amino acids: CASSGENTIYF. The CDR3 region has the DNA TGTGCCAGCAGCGGAGAAAACACCATATATTTT.

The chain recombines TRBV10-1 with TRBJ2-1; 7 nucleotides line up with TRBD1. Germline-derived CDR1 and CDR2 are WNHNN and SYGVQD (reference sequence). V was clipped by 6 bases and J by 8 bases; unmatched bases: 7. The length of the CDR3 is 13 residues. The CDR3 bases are TGCGCCAGCAGCTTGGGACAGCTAGATGAGCAGTTCTTC. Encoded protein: CASSLGQLDEQFF.

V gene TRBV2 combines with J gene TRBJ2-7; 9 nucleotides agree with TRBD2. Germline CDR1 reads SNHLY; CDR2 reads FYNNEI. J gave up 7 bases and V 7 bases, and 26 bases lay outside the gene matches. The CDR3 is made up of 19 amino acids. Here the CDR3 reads CASIIFGTAGTSQNWEQYF. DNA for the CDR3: TGTGCCAGCATCATCTTCGGGACAGCCGGGACTAGCCAGAATTGGGAGCAGTACTTC.

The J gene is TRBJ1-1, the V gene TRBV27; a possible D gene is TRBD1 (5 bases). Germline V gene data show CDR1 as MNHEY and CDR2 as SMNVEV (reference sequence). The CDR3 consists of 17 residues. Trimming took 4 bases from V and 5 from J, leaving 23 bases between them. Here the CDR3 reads CASSSTTSRVKGTEAFF. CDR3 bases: TGTGCCAGCAGTTCCACAACCAGCAGGGTTAAGGGTACTGAAGCTTTCTTT.

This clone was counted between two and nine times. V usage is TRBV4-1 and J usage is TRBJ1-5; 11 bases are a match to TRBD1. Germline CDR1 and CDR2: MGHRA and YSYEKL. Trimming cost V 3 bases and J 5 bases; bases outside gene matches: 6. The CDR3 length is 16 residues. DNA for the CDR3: TGCGCCAGCAGCCAGCGAGGGACAGGGGGAGATCAGCCCCAGCATTTT. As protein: CASSQRGTGGDQPQHF.

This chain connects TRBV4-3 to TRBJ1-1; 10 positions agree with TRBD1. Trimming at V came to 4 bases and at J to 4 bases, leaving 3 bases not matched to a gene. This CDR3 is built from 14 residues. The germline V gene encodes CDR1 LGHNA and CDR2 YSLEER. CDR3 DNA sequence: TGCGCCAGCAGCCTCAGGACAGGGGGCACTGAAGCTTTCTTT. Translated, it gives CASSLRTGGTEAFF.

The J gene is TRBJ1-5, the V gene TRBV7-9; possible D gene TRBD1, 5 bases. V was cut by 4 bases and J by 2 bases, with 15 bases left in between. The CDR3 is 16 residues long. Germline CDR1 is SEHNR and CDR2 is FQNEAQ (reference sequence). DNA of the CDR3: TGTGCCAGCAGCTACTCCTGGGGAGGGGGCAATCAGCCCCAGCATTTT. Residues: CASSYSWGGGNQPQHF.

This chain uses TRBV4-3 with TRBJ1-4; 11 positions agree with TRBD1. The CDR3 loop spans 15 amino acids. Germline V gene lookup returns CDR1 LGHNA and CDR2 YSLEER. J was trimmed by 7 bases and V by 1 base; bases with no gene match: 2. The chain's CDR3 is CASSQVGTGGEKLFF. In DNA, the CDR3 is TGCGCCAGCAGCCAAGTCGGGACAGGGGGTGAAAAACTGTTTTTT.

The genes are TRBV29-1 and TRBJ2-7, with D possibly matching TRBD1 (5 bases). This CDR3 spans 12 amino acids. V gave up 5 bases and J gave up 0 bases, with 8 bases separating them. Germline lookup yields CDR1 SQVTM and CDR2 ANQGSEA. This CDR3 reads CSVRTFSYEQYF. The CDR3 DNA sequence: TGCAGCGTTCGGACATTCTCCTACGAGCAGTACTTC.

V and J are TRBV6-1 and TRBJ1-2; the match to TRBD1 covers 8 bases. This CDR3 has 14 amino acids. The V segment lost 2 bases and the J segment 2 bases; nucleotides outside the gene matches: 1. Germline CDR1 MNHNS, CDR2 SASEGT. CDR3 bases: TGTGCCAGCAGTGAACGACAGGGGAACTATGGCTACACCTTC. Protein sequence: CASSERQGNYGYTF.

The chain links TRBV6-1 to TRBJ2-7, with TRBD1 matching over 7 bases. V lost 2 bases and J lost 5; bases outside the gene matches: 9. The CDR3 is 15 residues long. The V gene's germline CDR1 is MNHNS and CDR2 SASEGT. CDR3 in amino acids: CASSEKGAGRNEQYF. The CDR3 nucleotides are TGTGCCAGCAGTGAAAAGGGGGCAGGGCGGAACGAGCAGTACTTC.

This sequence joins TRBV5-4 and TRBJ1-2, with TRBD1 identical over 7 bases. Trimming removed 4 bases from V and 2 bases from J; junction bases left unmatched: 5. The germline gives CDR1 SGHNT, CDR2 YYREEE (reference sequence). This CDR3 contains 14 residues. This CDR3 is CASSTGQTNYGYTF. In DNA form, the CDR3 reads TGTGCCAGCAGCACGGGACAGACGAACTATGGCTACACCTTC.

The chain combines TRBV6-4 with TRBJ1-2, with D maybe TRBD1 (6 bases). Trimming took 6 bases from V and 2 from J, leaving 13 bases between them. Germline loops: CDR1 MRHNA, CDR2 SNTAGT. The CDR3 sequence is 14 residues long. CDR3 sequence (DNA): TGTGCCAGCAGCCCAGGGGCCACAAACTATGGCTACACCTTC. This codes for CASSPGATNYGYTF.